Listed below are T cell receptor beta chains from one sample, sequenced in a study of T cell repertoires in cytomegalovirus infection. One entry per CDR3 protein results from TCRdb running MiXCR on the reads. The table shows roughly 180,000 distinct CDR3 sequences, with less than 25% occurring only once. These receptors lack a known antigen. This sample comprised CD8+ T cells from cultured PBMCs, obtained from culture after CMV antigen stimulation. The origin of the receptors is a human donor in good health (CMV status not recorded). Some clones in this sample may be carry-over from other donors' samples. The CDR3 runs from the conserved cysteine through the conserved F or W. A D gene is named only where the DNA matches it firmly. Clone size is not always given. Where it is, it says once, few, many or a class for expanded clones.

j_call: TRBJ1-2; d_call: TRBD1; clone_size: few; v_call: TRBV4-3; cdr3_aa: CASSQDPGQVLGGYTF; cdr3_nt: TGCGCCAGCAGCCAAGATCCCGGACAGGTACTCGGTGGCTACACCTTC
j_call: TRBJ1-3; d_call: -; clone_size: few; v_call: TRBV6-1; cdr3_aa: CASSEVPWSSGNTIYF; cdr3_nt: TGTGCCAGCAGTGAAGTCCCTTGGAGCTCTGGAAACACCATATATTTT
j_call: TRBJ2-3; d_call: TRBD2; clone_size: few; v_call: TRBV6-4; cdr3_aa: CASRRDSGGPGGPDTQYF; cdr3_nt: TGTGCCAGCCGCAGGGATAGCGGGGGACCTGGGGGGCCAGATACGCAGTATTTT
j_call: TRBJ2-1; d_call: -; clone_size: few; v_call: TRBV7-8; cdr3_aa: CASSGRGKSYNEQFF; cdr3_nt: TGTGCCAGCAGCGGACGGGGGAAGTCCTACAATGAGCAGTTCTTC
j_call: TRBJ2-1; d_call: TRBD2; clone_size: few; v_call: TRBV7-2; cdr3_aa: CASSLRVLAGGPLSSYNEQFF; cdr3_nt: TGTGCCAGCAGCTTAAGAGTACTAGCGGGGGGGCCCCTGAGCTCCTACAATGAGCAGTTCTTC
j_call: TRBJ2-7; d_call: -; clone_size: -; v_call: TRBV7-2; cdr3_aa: CASSGELGAAYEQYF; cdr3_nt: TGTGCCAGCAGCGGCGAACTAGGAGCCGCCTACGAGCAGTACTTC
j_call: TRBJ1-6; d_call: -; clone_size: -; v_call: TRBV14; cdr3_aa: CASSFLALGLDSPLHF; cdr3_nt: TGTGCCAGCAGCTTTCTCGCTCTCGGACTGGATTCACCCCTCCACTTT
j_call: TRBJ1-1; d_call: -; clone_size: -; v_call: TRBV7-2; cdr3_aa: CASSPLGAGHTEAFF; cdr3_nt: TGTGCCAGCAGCCCCCTCGGGGCAGGGCACACTGAAGCTTTCTTT
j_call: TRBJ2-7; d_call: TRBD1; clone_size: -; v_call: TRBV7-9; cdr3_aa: CASSSGGWQYF; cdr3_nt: TGTGCCAGCAGCTCAGGGGGCTGGCAGTACTTC
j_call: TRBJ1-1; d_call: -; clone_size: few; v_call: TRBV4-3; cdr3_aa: CASSQYRGSHTEAFF; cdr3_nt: TGCGCCAGCAGCCAATATCGTGGGTCCCACACTGAAGCTTTCTTT
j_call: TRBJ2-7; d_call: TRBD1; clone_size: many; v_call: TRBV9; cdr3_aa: CASGRGRGQTEQYF; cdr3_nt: TGTGCCAGCGGCCGGGGCAGGGGGCAAACGGAGCAGTACTTC
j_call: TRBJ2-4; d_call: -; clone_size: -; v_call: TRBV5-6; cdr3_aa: CASSPGQLAKNIQYF; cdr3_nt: TGTGCCAGCAGCCCCGGACAGTTAGCCAAAAACATTCAGTACTTC
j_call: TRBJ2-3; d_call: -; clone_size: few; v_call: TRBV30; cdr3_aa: CAWSWTASTDTQYF; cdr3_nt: TGTGCCTGGAGTTGGACGGCCAGCACAGATACGCAGTATTTT
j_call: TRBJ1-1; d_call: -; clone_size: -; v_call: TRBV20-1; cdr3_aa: CSARGGPVQFPTEAFF; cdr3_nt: TGCAGTGCTAGAGGAGGCCCGGTGCAGTTCCCCACTGAAGCTTTCTTT
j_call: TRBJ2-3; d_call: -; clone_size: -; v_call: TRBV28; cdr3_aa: CASSLPRGLTDTQYF; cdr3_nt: TGTGCCAGCAGTTTACCTAGGGGCCTCACAGATACGCAGTATTTT
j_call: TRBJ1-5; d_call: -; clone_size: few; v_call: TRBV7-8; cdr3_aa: CATSQGPNQPQHF; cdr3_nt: TGTGCCACCTCTCAAGGCCCCAATCAGCCCCAGCATTTT
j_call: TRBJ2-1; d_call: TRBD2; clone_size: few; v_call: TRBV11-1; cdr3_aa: CASSLAGYEQFF; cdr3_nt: TGTGCCAGCAGCCTAGCGGGGTATGAGCAGTTCTTC
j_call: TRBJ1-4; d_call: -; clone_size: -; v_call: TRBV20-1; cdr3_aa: CSAREPPEGRDNEKLFF; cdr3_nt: TGCAGTGCTAGAGAACCCCCCGAAGGAAGGGACAATGAAAAACTGTTTTTT
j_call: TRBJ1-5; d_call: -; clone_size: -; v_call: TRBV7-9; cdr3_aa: CASSPDSGNQPQHF; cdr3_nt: TGTGCCAGCAGCCCCGACTCGGGGAATCAGCCCCAGCATTTT
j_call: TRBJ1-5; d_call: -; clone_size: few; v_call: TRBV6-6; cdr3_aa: CASSYPGQINQPQHF; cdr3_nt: TGTGCCAGCAGTTACCCCGGACAGATCAATCAGCCCCAGCATTTT
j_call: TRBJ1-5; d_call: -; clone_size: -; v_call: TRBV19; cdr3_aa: CASSIGAGRQPQHF; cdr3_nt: TGTGCCAGTAGTATAGGGGCAGGGCGTCAGCCCCAGCATTTT
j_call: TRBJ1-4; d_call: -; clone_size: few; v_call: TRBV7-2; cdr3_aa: CASSLVEFDEKLFF; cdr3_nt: TGTGCCAGCAGCTTAGTGGAGTTTGATGAAAAACTGTTTTTT
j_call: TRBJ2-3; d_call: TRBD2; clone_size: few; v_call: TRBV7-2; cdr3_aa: CASSLFAGGTDTQYF; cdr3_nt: TGTGCCAGCAGCCTTTTTGCGGGGGGCACAGATACGCAGTATTTT
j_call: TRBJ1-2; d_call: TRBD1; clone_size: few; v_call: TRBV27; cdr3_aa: CASSFNPSGGGYTF; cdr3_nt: TGTGCCAGCAGTTTTAACCCCTCAGGGGGCGGCTACACCTTC
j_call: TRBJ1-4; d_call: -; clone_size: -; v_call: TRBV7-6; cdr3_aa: CASSPQTSTNEKLFF; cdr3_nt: TGTGCCAGCAGCCCCCAGACTTCAACTAATGAAAAACTGTTTTTT
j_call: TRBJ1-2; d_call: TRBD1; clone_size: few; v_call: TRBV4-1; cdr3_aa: CASSQNVPGQGQEYYGYTF; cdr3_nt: TGCGCCAGCAGCCAAAACGTCCCGGGACAGGGGCAGGAGTACTATGGCTACACCTTC
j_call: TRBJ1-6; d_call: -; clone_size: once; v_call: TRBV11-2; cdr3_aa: CASSLVHGPNSPLHF; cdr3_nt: TGTGCCAGCAGCTTAGTTCACGGCCCGAATTCACCCCTCCACTTT
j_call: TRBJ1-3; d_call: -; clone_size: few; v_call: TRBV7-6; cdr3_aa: CASSSSRRDVYF; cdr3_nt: TGTGCCAGCAGCTCTTCCAGACGGGACGTATATTTT
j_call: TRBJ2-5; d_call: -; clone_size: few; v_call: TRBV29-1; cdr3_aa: CSASRIEVGETQYF; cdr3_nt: TGCAGCGCCTCCCGAATAGAAGTTGGGGAGACCCAGTACTTC
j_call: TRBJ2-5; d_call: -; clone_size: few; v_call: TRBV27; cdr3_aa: CASSFFGETQYF; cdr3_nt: TGTGCCAGCAGTTTTTTCGGTGAGACCCAGTACTTC
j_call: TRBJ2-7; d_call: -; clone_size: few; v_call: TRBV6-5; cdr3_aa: CASSWKNSHYEQYF; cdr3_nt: TGTGCCAGCAGTTGGAAGAACAGTCACTACGAGCAGTACTTC
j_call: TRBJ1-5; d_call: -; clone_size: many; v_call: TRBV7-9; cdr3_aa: CASSIQGKPQHF; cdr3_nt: TGTGCCAGCAGCATACAGGGCAAACCCCAGCATTTT